The 10 T cell receptor beta chains below were found in one sample sequenced in a study of naive and memory T cell subsets. An oligonucleotide containing a UMI was ligated to the 3' end of TCR cDNA. Four PCR rounds used nested alpha and beta constant region primers plus the SP2 primer. MiXCR was run by TCRdb on the 5' RACE reads, yielding one entry per CDR3 protein. This sample carries tens of thousands of distinct CDR3 sequences, more than 6% of them seen once, and the ten largest clones take 19%. All receptors come from a female donor in good health.

The chain combines TRBV5-6 with TRBJ2-7; D gene uncertain. The CDR3 has 13 residues. Germline loops: CDR1 SGHDT, CDR2 YYEEEE. V was clipped by 6 bases and J by 0 bases, with 10 bases between them. In nucleotides, the CDR3 is TGTGCCAGCATCCAACCGCCCTCCTACGAGCAGTACTTC. Its translation: CASIQPPSYEQYF.

This clonotype was detected a few times. V and J are TRBV28 and TRBJ2-3; 7 nucleotides match TRBD1. The germline V gene encodes CDR1 MDHEN and CDR2 SYDVKM. The CDR3 length is 16 residues. V trimming: 6 bases; J trimming: 0 bases; junction bases outside the gene matches: 9. CDR3 in amino acids: CASSRQGFSSTDTQYF. The CDR3 nucleotides read TGTGCCAGCAGCAGACAGGGCTTTTCTAGCACAGATACGCAGTATTTT. Full variable domain (rest looked up from reference TRBV28 and TRBJ2-3): DVKVTQSSRYLVKRTGEKVFLECVQDMDHENMFWYRQDPGLGLRLIYFSYDVKMKEKGDIPEGYSVSREKKERFSLILESASTNQTSMYLCASSRQGFSSTDTQYFGPGTRLTVL.

V is TRBV7-8 and J is TRBJ2-2; D call uncertain. The CDR3 sequence is 13 residues long. Germline assignment: CDR1 SGHVS and CDR2 FQNEAQ. V was shortened by 1 base and J by 7 bases, with 7 bases between the two germline ends. This chain's CDR3 is CASSLGRSGELFF. CDR3 bases: TGTGCCAGCAGCTTAGGAAGAAGCGGGGAGCTGTTTTTT.

This clonotype occurred a few times. This sequence joins TRBV20-1 and TRBJ1-1; 8 nucleotides align to TRBD1. Germline CDR1 is DFQATT and CDR2 is SNEGSKA (reference sequence). The CDR3 contains 14 residues. The V gene end was trimmed by 0 bases and the J gene end by 6 bases; junction bases not matched to a gene: 6. The CDR3 is CSARDTGGRPEAFF. CDR3 nucleotides: TGCAGTGCTAGAGATACAGGGGGACGACCTGAAGCTTTCTTT.

There are many counts of this clonotype. V usage is TRBV2 and J usage is TRBJ2-1; TRBD2 matches 8 bases. The germline V gene encodes CDR1 SNHLY and CDR2 FYNNEI. Germline trimming cut 6 bases from V and 6 bases from J; bases unmatched to any gene: 4. The CDR3 is made up of 13 amino acids. CDR3 residues: CASRGTSPNEQFF. The CDR3 region has the DNA TGTGCCAGCAGGGGGACTAGTCCCAATGAGCAGTTCTTC.

This clonotype was observed a few times. V is TRBV29-1 and J is TRBJ2-1; D is possibly TRBD1 (5 bases). The CDR3 sequence is 14 residues long. Germline V lookup: CDR1 SQVTM, CDR2 ANQGSEA. Trimming took off 4 bases at V and 9 bases at J, with 19 bases between the two ends. As DNA, the CDR3 is TGCAGCGTTGGAGTCAGGGTTATGGTACTTGAGCAGTTCTTC. Translating it yields CSVGVRVMVLEQFF.

V usage is TRBV27 and J usage is TRBJ1-3; D perhaps matches TRBD1 (6 bases). Per germline, CDR1 MNHEY and CDR2 SMNVEV (reference sequence). The CDR3 length is 16 residues. The germline V and J ends were trimmed by 6 bases and 0 bases, with 15 bases remaining between them. The CDR3 region is CASSPVGGNSGNTIYF. The CDR3 region has the DNA TGTGCCAGCAGCCCGGTGGGGGGCAACTCTGGAAACACCATATATTTT.

The chain has TRBV12-3 or TRBV12-4 and TRBJ2-1; unclear D gene. This CDR3 is 12 amino acids long. Trimming took 6 bases from V and 7 from J, leaving 10 bases between them. The CDR3 region is CASSYSRNEQFF. CDR3 bases: TGTGCCAGCAGCTACAGTAGGAATGAGCAGTTCTTC.

This clonotype has a handful of counts. V usage is TRBV28 and J usage is TRBJ2-5; D is ambiguous. This CDR3 has 15 amino acids. The germline V gene has CDR1 MDHEN and CDR2 SYDVKM. V was trimmed by 1 base and J by 3 bases, leaving 12 bases between them. The DNA for the CDR3 is TGTGCCAGCAGTTTATTGGGGAATCGGAAAGAGACCCAGTACTTC. Amino acids: CASSLLGNRKETQYF.

The CDR3 coding sequence is TGTGCCAGCAGCTTATCGAAGGGTGAGCAGTTCTTC. Translating gives CASSLSKGEQFF. This chain connects TRBV7-2 to TRBJ2-1; D is unclear. V was cut by 2 bases and J by 9 bases, with 8 bases left in between. Germline CDR1 and CDR2: SGHTA and FQGNSA. The CDR3 runs 12 residues.